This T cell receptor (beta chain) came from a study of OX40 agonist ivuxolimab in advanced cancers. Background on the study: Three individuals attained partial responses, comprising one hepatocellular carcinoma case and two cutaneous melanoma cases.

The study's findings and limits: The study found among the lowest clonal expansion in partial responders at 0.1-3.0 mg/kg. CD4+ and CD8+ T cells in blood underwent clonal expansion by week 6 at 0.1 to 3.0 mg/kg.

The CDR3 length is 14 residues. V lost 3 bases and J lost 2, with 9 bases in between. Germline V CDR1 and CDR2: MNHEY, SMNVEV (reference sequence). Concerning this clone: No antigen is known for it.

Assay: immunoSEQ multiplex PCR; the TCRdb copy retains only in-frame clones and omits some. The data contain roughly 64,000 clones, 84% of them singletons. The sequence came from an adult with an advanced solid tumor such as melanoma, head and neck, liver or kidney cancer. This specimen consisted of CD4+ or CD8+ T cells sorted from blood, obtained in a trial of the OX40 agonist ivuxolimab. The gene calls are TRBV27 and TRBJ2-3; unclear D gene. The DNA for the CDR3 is TGTGCCAGCAGTTTGGAAAGGGCCACAGATACGCAGTATTTT. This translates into CASSLERATDTQYF.